This note documents a single T cell receptor (beta chain) sequence. One entry per CDR3 protein, called by TCRdb with MiXCR from the 5' RACE reads. Altogether some 320,000 distinct CDR3 sequences are present, roughly 8.7% being singletons, with the ten largest covering around 3.5%. This sample was included in a study of T cells after yellow fever vaccination. Per the germline V gene, CDR1 is KGHDR and CDR2 is SFDVKD. The CDR3 is 16 amino acids. The V segment lost 5 bases and the J segment 8 bases; nucleotides outside the gene matches: 10. This sequence joins TRBV24-1 and TRBJ2-1; TRBD1 aligns across 11 bases. Source: CD4+ T cells sorted from PBMCs, taken 5 days after the yellow fever booster vaccination. This TCR came from a man between 18 and 35 years old who received the YFV17D yellow fever vaccine. The CDR3 nucleotides are TGTGCCACCAGTGCTGAAGGGGACAGGGGGTTCGATGAGCAGTTCTTC. Translated: CATSAEGDRGFDEQFF.